This record concerns one TCR beta chain sequence. The CDR3 loop spans 12 amino acids. CDR1 LGHDT and CDR2 YNNKEL come from the germline V gene (reference sequence). V was pared by 0 bases and J by 11 bases, with 8 bases between. These data originate in a study of T-cell reconstitution after alpha-beta-depleted transplantation in children. Unique molecular identifiers were used in preparing the TCRbeta library. MiXCR, run by TCRdb on the PCR reads, gives a single entry per CDR3 protein. The sample holds about a million distinct CDR3 sequences, about 26% seen once. The rearrangement joins TRBV3-1 to TRBJ2-1; D is possibly TRBD1 or TRBD2 (5 bases each). The sequencing used PBMCs, mostly from graft donor cells, collected 360 days after TCRalphabeta/CD19-depleted stem cell transplant. This sequence originates from a boy in the first two years of life who had a stem cell transplant for SCID, so the T cells may come from the graft donor. DNA of the CDR3: TGTGCCAGCAGCCAAGATCCGGGACAGCAGTTCTTC. Translation gives CASSQDPGQQFF.